The next 2 T cell receptor beta chains were all read from a single sample in a study of shared clonotypes between healthy human individuals. Method: immunoSEQ multiplex PCR; TCRdb's copy keeps in-frame clones and lacks some. The sample has millions of clones; over 90% are singletons. The specimen sequenced was naive CD4+ T cells from PBMCs. Subset defined: CD45RA+ positively selected. Every receptor here comes from a man between 18 and 29 years old in good health. Some clones in this sample may be carry-over from other donors' samples.

The CDR3 reads CASRNTDRNEQFF. As DNA, the CDR3 is TGTGCCAGTCGGAATACGGACCGCAATGAGCAGTTCTTC. The chain is built from TRBV25-1 and TRBJ2-1; D gene unclear. Per germline, CDR1 MGHDK and CDR2 SYGVNS. The V end lost 9 bases, the J end lost 6 bases, and 15 bases lay between the germline ends. The CDR3 is 13 residues long.

The chain employs TRBV7-2 and TRBJ1-2; 8 nucleotides agree with TRBD1. Trimming removed 1 base from V and 6 bases from J; junction bases left unmatched: 10. There are 16 residues in the CDR3. The V gene's germline CDR1 is SGHTA and CDR2 FQGNSA. In DNA, the CDR3 is TGTGCCAGCAGCTTAGGGCGAGCGACAGGGGAGGATGGCTACACCTTC. Protein product: CASSLGRATGEDGYTF.